These T cell receptor beta chains were read from a single sample in a study of cytomegalovirus exposure and HLA in healthy donors. Sequenced by immunoSEQ multiplex PCR; TCRdb stores in-frame clones only, minus some. The sample carries 150,000 to 200,000 clones, approximately 80% recorded once. Input material: PBMCs. The receptors originated from a man aged 18-30 years in good health and CMV-seronegative. The CDR3 runs from the conserved cysteine through the conserved F or W.

>TRBV5-1
CASSPRPGQVYNEQFF
>TRBV27
CASSLGATGELFF
>TRBV30
CAWSDVGRGVRSWFF
>TRBV7-9
CASSKSTGAIVEKLFF
>TRBV5-3
CARSPFQGARYGYTF
>TRBV2
CASRVPGGTNEKLFF
>TRBV18
CASSFPNPTKPEETQYF
>TRBV27
CASRGTGLGQPQHF
>TRBV28
CASSLWRQGAADTQYF
>TRBV2
CASRRDRVTEQYF
>TRBV7-7
CASSLGRTIQGETQYF
>TRBV28
CASSLSGGNTEAFF
>TRBV9
CASSVGQGELFF
>TRBV9
CASSVGPSSYEQYF
>TRBV5-4
CASSSGQGASYGYTF
>TRBV15
CATSPRSYNSPLHF
>TRBV4-1
CASSPRDGELFF
>TRBV6-5
CASSPRGPGSEQYF
>TRBV5-6
CASSLPGLIQETQYF
>TRBV6-6
CASSPPGLASYEQYF
>TRBV10-3
CATRPGTGADTQYF
>TRBV30
CAWSNNPGSYTF
>TRBV5-1
CASSFSGGYNSPLHF
>TRBV29-1
CSVAGTGAGYTF
>TRBV7-3
CASSVQGVAEAFF
>TRBV4-1
CASSQDYGGGTEAFF
>TRBV11-3
CASSPTNRNNEQFF
>TRBV5-6
CASSFIRRNEQFF
>TRBV28
CASSLSRQMNTEAFF
>TRBV5-6
CASSQDGTRRRVEQFF
>TRBV5-6
CASLTGGSPLHF
>TRBV19
CASTGTAITGELFF
>TRBV5-1
CASSLGDNYEQYF